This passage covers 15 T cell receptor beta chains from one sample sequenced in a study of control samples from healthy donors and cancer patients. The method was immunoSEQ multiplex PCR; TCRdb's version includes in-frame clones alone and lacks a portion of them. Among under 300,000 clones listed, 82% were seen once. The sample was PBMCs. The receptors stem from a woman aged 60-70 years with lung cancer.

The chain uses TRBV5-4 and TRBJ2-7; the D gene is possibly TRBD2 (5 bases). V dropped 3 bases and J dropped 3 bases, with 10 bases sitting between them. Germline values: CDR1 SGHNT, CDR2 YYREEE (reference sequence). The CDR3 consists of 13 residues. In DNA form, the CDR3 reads TGTGCCAGCAGCTGGGAGCTGTACTACGAGCAGTACTTC. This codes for CASSWELYYEQYF. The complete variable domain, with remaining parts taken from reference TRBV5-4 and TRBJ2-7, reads ETGVTQSPTHLIKTRGQQVTLRCSSQSGHNTVSWYQQALGQGPQFIFQYYREEENGRGNFPPRFSGLQFPNYSSELNVNALELDDSALYLCASSWELYYEQYFGPGTRLTVT.

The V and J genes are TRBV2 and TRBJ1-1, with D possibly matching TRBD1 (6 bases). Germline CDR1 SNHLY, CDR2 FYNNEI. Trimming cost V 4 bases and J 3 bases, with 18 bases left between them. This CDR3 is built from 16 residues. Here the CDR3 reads CASSVDRMGGYTEAFF. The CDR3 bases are TGTGCCAGCAGTGTAGACAGGATGGGAGGCTACACTGAAGCTTTCTTT.

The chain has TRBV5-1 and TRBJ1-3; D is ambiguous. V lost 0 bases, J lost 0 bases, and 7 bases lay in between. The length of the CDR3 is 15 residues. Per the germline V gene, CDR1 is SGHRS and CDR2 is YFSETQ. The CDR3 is CASSLGAHSGNTIYF. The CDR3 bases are TGCGCCAGCAGCTTGGGTGCCCACTCTGGAAACACCATATATTTT.

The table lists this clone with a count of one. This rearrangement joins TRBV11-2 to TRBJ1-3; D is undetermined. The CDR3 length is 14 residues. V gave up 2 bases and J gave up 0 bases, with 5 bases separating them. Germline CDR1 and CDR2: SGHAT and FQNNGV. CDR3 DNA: TGTGCCAGCAGCTTATCCGGCTCTGGAAACACCATATATTTT. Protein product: CASSLSGSGNTIYF.

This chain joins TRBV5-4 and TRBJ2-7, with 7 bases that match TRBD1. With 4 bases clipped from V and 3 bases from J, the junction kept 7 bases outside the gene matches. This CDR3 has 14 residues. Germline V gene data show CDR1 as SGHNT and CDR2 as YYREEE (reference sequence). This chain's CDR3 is CASSPSGQLYEQYF. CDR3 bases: TGTGCCAGCAGCCCGTCGGGACAGCTCTACGAGCAGTACTTC.

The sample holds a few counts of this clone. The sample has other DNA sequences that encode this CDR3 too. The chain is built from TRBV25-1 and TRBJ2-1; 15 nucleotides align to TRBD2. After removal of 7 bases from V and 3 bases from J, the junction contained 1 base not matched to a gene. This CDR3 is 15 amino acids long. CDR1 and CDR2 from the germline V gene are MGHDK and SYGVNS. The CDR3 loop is CASTGLAGGYNEQFF. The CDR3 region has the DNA TGTGCCAGCACGGGACTAGCGGGAGGCTACAATGAGCAGTTCTTC.

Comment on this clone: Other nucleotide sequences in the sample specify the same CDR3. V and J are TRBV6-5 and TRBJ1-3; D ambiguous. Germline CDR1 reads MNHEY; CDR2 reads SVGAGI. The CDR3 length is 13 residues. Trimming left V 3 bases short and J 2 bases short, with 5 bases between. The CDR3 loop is CASSYGPGNTIYF. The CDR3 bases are TGTGCCAGCAGTTATGGACCTGGAAACACCATATATTTT.

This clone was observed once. CDR3 sequence: CASSIDARPWAEQFF. Written as DNA, the CDR3 is TGTGCCAGTAGTATAGATGCGAGACCCTGGGCGGAGCAGTTCTTC. The chain links TRBV19 to TRBJ2-1, with D hard to call. Looked up from germline, CDR1 is LNHDA and CDR2 is SQIVND (reference sequence). The CDR3 has 15 residues. V lost 0 bases and J 10 bases, leaving 16 bases between the germline ends.

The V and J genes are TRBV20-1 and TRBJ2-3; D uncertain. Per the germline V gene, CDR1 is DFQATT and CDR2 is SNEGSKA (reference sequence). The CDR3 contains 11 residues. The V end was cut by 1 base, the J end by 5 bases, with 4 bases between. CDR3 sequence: CSARGRDTQYF. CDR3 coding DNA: TGCAGTGCTAGAGGGCGAGATACGCAGTATTTT.

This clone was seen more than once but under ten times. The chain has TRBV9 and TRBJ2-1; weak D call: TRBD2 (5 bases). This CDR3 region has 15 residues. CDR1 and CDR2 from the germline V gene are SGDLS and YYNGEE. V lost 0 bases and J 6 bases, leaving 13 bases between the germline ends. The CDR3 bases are TGTGCCAGCAGCGTAGATTTCGGGATAGTCAATGAGCAGTTCTTC. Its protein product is CASSVDFGIVNEQFF.

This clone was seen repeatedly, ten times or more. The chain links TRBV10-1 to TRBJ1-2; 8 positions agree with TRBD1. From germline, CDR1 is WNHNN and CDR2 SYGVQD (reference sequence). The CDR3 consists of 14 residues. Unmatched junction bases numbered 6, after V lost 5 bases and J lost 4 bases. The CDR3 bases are TGCGCCAGCAGTCCGGGACAGGATGTCTATGGCTACACCTTC. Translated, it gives CASSPGQDVYGYTF.

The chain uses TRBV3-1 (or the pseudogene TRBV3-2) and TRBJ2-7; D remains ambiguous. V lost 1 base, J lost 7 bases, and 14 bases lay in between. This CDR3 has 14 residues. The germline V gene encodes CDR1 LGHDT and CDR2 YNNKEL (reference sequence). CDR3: CASSQATGAGEQYF. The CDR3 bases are TGTGCCAGCAGCCAAGCAACCGGAGCTGGGGAGCAGTACTTC.

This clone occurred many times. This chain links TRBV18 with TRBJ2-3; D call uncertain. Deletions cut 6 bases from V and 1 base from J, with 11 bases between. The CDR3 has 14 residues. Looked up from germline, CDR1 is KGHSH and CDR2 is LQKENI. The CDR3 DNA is TGTGCCAGCTCCCCCACAGAGGGCACAGATACGCAGTATTTT. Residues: CASSPTEGTDTQYF.

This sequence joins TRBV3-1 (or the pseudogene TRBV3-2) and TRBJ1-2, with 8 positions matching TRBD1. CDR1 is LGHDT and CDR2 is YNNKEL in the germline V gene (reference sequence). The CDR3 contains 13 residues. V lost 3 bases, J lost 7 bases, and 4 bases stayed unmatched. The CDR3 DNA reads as TGTGCCAGCAGCCAGACAGGGGTTGGTGGCTACACCTTC. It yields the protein CASSQTGVGGYTF.

The CDR3 region has the DNA TGTGCCACCAGTGATTTAAGGACAGGGGGCTATGGCTACACCTTC. It codes for CATSDLRTGGYGYTF. The rearrangement uses TRBV24-1 and TRBJ1-2; 10 bases agree with TRBD1. The CDR3 consists of 15 residues. Per the germline V gene, CDR1 is KGHDR and CDR2 is SFDVKD. Unmatched junction bases numbered 2, after V lost 1 base and J lost 4 bases.